This T cell receptor beta chain came from a study of cytomegalovirus exposure and HLA in healthy donors. From germline, CDR1 is SGHVS and CDR2 FQNEAQ. With 5 bases clipped from V and 7 bases from J, the junction kept 6 bases outside the gene matches. The CDR3 runs 13 residues. PCR used 60 Vbeta primers and 13 Jbeta primers. The data were produced by immunoSEQ multiplex PCR, yet TCRdb's version contains in-frame clones alone and is incomplete. This table holds about 90,000 clones, around 85% found once. The rearrangement uses TRBV7-8 and TRBJ1-1, with 8 bases identical to TRBD1. This sequence was found in a man aged 25-45 years in good health and CMV-seronegative. Material for sequencing was PBMCs. The CDR3 spells CASSPPTGVEAFF. In nucleotides, the CDR3 is TGTGCCAGCAGCCCCCCGACAGGGGTTGAAGCTTTCTTT.